This T cell receptor beta chain comes out of a study of cytomegalovirus exposure and HLA in healthy donors. Germline V gives CDR1 SNHLY, CDR2 FYNNEI. The germline V and J ends were trimmed by 8 bases and 0 bases, with 34 bases remaining between them. This CDR3 region has 22 residues. This clone was recorded only once. The primer mix had 60 Vbeta and 13 Jbeta primers. Produced via immunoSEQ multiplex PCR; TCRdb's table is partial and in-frame only. This repertoire shows some 190,000 clones, less than 80% found once; its top ten account for 1.5% to 2%. The chain joins TRBV2 to TRBJ2-2, with D possibly TRBD2 on 6 matching bases. The sample comprised PBMCs. The sequence derives from a man aged 18 to 30 in good health and CMV-seronegative. CDR3 coding DNA: TGTGCCAGCGTTAAAGCCGGGACCCGGAGGGCAAAAGCGCCCACGAACACCGGGGAGCTGTTTTTT. It yields the protein CASVKAGTRRAKAPTNTGELFF.